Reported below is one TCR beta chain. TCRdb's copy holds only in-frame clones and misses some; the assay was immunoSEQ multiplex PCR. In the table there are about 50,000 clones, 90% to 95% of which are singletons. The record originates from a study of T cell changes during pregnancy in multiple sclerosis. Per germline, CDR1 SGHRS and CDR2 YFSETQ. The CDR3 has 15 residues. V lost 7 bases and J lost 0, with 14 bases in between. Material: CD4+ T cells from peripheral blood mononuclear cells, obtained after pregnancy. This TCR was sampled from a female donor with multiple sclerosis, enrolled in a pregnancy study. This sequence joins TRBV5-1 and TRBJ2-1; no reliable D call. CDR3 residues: CASREATPSYNEQFF. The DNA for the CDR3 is TGCGCCAGCCGCGAAGCGACCCCCTCCTACAATGAGCAGTTCTTC. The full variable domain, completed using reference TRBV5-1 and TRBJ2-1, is KAGVTQTPRYLIKTRGQQVTLSCSPISGHRSVSWYQQTPGQGLQFLFEYFSETQRNKGNFPGRFSGRQFSNSRSEMNVSTLELGDSALYLCASREATPSYNEQFFGPGTRLTVL.